The present T cell receptor (beta chain) was sequenced within a study of T cell changes during pregnancy in multiple sclerosis. Sequenced by immunoSEQ multiplex PCR; TCRdb stores in-frame clones only, minus some. The sample yields about 60,000 clones, roughly 92% seen once. V dropped 7 bases and J dropped 8; count of bases not matched to a gene: 10. CDR1 is ENHRY and CDR2 is SYGVKD in the germline V gene. The CDR3 extends over 13 amino acids. The clonotype comes from a female donor with multiple sclerosis, enrolled in a pregnancy study. The rearrangement joins TRBV10-3 to TRBJ1-2; 7 nucleotides align to TRBD1. The source material was peripheral blood, sampled in the first trimester of pregnancy. CDR3 nucleotides: TGTGCCATCAAGGGGGCCGGTTTAGAGGGCTACACCTTC. Translation gives CAIKGAGLEGYTF.